Below, one TCR beta chain is given with its context. The sample holds other DNA sequences that translate to the same CDR3. The record originates from a study of shared clonotypes between healthy human individuals. The assay was immunoSEQ multiplex PCR, and TCRdb's table has in-frame clones only and misses some. The sample includes approximately 400,000 clones, about 96% of them seen just once. Everyone who donated was a Caucasian adult who lived in Nashville, Tennessee. The sequence was collected from a young man in good health. The sample comprised memory CD8+ T cells sorted from blood. Subset indicated: CD45RO+ cells pooled with CCR7-negative TemRA cells.

CDR3 coding DNA: TGTGCCAGCAGCTTGGGGACTAGCGGCTACGAGCAGTACTTC. Encoded protein: CASSLGTSGYEQYF. The chain carries TRBV11-2 and TRBJ2-7; 11 bases match TRBD2. CDR3 size: 14 residues. Per the germline V gene, CDR1 is SGHAT and CDR2 is FQNNGV. V dropped 3 bases and J dropped 3; count of bases not matched to a gene: 1.